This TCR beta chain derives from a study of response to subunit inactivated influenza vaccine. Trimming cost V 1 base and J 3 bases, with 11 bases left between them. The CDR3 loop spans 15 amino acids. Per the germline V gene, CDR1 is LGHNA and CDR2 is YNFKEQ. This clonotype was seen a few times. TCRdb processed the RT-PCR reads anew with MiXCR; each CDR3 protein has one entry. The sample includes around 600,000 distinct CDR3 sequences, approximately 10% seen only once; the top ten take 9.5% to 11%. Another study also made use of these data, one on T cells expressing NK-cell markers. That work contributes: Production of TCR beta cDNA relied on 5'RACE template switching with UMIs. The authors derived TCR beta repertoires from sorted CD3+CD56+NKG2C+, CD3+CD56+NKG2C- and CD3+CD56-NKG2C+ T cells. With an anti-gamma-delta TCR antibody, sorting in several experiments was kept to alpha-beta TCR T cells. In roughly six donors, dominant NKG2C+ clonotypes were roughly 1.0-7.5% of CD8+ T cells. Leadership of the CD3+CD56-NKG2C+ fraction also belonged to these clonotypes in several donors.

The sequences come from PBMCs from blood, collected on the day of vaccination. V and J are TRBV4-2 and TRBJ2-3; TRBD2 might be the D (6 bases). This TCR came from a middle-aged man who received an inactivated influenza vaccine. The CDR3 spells CASSQAWRETDTQYF. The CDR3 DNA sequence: TGTGCCAGCAGCCAAGCGTGGCGGGAAACAGATACGCAGTATTTT.